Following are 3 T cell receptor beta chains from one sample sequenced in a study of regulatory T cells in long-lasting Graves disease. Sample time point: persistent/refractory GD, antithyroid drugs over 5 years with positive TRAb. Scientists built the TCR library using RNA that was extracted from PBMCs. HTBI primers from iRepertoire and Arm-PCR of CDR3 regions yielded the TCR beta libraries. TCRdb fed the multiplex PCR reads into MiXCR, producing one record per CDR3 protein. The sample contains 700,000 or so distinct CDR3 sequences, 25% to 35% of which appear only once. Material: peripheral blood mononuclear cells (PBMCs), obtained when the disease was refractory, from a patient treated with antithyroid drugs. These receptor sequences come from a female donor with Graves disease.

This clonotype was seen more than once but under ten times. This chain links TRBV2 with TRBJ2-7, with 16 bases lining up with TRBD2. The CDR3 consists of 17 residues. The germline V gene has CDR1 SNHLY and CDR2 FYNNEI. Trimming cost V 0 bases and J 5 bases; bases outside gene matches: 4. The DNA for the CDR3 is TGTGCCAGCAGTGAAGCGGGACTAGCGGGAGGGTTCGACGAGCAGTACTTC. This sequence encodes CASSEAGLAGGFDEQYF.

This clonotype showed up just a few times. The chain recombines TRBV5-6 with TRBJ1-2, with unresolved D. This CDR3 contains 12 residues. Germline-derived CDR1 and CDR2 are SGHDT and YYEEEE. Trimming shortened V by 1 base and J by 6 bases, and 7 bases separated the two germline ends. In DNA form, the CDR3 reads TGTGCCAGCAGCTTGCAGGAACATGGCTACACCTTC. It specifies CASSLQEHGYTF.

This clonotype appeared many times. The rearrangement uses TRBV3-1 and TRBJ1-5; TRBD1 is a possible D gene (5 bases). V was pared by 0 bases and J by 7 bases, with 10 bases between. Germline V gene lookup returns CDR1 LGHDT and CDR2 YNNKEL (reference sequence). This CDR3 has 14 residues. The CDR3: CASSQDQGEQPQHF. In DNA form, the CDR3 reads TGTGCCAGCAGCCAAGACCAGGGAGAACAGCCCCAGCATTTT. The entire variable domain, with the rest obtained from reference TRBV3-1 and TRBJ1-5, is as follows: DTAVSQTPKYLVTQMGNDKSIKCEQNLGHDTMYWYKQDSKKFLKIMFSYNNKELIINETVPNRFSPKSPDKAHLNLHINSLELGDSAVYFCASSQDQGEQPQHFGDGTRLSIL.